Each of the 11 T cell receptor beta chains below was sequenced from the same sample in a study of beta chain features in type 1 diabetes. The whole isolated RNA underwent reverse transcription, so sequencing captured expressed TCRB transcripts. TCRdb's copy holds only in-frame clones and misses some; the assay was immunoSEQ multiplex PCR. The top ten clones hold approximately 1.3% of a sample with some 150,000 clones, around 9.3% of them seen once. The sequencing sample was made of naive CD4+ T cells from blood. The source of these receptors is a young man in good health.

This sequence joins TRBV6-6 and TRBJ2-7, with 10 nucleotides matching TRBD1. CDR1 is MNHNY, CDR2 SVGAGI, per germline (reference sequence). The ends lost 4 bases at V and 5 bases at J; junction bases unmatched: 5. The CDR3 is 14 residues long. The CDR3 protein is CASSSGQGFNEQYF. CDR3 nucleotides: TGTGCCAGCAGTTCGGGACAGGGGTTCAACGAGCAGTACTTC.

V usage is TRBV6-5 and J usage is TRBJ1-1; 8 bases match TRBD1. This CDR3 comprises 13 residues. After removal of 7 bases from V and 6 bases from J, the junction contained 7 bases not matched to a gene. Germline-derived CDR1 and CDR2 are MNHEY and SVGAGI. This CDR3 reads CASTLNRGAEAFF. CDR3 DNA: TGTGCCAGCACTCTAAACAGGGGGGCTGAAGCTTTCTTT.

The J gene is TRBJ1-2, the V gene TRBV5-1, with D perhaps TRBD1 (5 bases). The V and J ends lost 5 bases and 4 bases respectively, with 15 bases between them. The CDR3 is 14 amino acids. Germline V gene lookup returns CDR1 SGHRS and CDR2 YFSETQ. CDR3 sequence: CASRAGNQGYGYTF. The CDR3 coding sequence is TGCGCCAGCAGGGCAGGGAACCAGGGCTATGGCTACACCTTC.

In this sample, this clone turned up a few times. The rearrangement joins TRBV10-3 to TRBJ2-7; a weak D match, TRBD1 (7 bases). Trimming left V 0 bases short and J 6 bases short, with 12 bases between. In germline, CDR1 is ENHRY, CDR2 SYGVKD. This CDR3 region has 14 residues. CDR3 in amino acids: CAISESGGQREQYF. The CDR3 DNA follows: TGTGCCATCAGTGAGTCGGGGGGACAGCGCGAGCAGTACTTC.

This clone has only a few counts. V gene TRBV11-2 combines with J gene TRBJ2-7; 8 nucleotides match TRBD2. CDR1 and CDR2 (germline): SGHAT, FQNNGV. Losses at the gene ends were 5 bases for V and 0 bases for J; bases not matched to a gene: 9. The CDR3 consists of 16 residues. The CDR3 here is CASSPRGGTSSYEQYF. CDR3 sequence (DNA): TGTGCCAGCAGCCCACGCGGGGGGACAAGCTCCTACGAGCAGTACTTC. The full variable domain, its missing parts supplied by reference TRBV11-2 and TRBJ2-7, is EAGVAQSPRYKIIEKRQSVAFWCNPISGHATLYWYQQILGQGPKLLIQFQNNGVVDDSQLPKDRFSAERLKGVDSTLKIQPAKLEDSAVYLCASSPRGGTSSYEQYFGPGTRLTVT.

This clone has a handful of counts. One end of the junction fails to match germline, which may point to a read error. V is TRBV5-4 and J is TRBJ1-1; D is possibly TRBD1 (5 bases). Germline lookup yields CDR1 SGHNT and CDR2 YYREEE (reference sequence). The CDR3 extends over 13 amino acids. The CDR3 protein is CASSLDMITEAFF. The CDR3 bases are TGTGCCAGCAGTTTGGACATGATCACTGAAGCTTTCTTT.

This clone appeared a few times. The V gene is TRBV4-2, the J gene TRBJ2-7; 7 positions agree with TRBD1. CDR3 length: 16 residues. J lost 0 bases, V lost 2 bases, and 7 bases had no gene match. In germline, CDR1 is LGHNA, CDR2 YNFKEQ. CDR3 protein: CASSQKPDRNSYEQYF. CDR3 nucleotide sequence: TGTGCCAGCAGCCAAAAGCCGGACAGGAACTCCTACGAGCAGTACTTC.

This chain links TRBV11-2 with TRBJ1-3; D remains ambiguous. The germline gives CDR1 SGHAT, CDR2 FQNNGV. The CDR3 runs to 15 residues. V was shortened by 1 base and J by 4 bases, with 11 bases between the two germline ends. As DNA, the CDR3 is TGTGCCAGCAGCTTAGTGGGCAGCTCAGGAAACACCATATATTTT. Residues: CASSLVGSSGNTIYF.

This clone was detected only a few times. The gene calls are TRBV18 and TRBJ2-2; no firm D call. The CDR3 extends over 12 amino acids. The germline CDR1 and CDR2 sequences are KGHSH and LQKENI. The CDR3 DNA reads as TGTGCTACCCGCGGGAACACCGGGGAGCTGTTTTTT. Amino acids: CATRGNTGELFF.

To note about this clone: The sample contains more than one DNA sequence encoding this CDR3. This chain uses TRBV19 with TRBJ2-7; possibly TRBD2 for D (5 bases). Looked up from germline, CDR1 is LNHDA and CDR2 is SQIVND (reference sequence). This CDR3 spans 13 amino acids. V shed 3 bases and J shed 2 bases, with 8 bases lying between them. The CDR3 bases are TGTGCCAGTAGTATGGGGAGAGCCTACGAGCAGTACTTC. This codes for CASSMGRAYEQYF. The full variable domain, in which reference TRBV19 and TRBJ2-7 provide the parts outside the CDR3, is DGGITQSPKYLFRKEGQNVTLSCEQNLNHDAMYWYRQDPGQGLRLIYYSQIVNDFQKGDIAEGYSVSREKKESFPLTVTSAQKNPTAFYLCASSMGRAYEQYFGPGTRLTVT.

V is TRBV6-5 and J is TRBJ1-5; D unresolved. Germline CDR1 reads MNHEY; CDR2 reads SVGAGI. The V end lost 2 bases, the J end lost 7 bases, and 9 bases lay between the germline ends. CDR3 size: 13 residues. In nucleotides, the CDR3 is TGTGCCAGCAGTTACGACATTAGGCAGCCCCAGCATTTT. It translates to CASSYDIRQPQHF.